The 2 T cell receptor beta chains listed next were all sequenced from one sample in a study of human thymus T cells. Thymus was obtained from resections taken during corrective heart surgery. The assay was immunoSEQ multiplex PCR, and TCRdb's table has in-frame clones only and misses some. The table has 86,000 or so clones, roughly 96% seen once. The material sequenced was thymus tissue. These receptors were collected from a boy in the first two years of life with a congenital heart defect but otherwise immunologically healthy.

This clone has just one count. This sequence joins TRBV18 and TRBJ1-1; TRBD1 matches at 8 bases. The V gene end was trimmed by 1 base and the J gene end by 1 base; junction bases not matched to a gene: 14. The CDR3 is 19 amino acids. The germline CDR1 and CDR2 sequences are KGHSH and LQKENI. CDR3 sequence reads: CASSPQGQDDRLGNTEAFF. CDR3 nucleotide sequence: TGTGCCAGCTCACCACAGGGACAGGATGATCGGCTAGGGAACACTGAAGCTTTCTTT.

The rearrangement uses TRBV27 and TRBJ1-6; D possibly corresponds to TRBD1 (6 bases). The V gene's germline CDR1 is MNHEY and CDR2 SMNVEV (reference sequence). Trimming shortened V by 3 bases and J by 6 bases, and 12 bases separated the two germline ends. The CDR3 has 15 residues. CDR3 nucleotide sequence: TGTGCCAGCAGTTTCCGGACAGACCCTAATTCACCCCTCCACTTT. The encoded protein is CASSFRTDPNSPLHF.